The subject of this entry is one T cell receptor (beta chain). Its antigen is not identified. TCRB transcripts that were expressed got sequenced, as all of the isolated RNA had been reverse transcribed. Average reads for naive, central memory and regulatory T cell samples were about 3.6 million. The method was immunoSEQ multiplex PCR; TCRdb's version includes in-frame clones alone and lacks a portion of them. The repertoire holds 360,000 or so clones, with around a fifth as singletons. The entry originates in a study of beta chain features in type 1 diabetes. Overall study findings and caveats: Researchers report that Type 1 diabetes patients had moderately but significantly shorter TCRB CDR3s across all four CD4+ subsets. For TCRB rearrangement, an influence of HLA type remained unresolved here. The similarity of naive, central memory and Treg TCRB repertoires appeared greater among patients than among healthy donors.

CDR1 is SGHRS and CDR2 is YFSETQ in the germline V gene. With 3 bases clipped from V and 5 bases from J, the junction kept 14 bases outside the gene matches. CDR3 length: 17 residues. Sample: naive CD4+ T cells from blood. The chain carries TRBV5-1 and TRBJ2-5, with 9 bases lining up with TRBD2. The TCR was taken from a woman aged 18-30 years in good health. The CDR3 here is CASSSYSGRRAGETQYF. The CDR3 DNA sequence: TGCGCCAGCAGCTCGTACAGCGGGAGGAGGGCCGGGGAGACCCAGTACTTC.